Listed below are T cell receptor beta chains from one sample, sequenced in a study of CD8+CD57+ T cells in acquired aplastic anemia. TCRdb analysed the reads with MiXCR anew, one entry per CDR3 protein. In the table there are 86,000 or so distinct CDR3 sequences, approximately 46% of which are singletons. Sequenced sample: sorted CD4+, CD8+, or CD8+CD57+ T cells (not recorded which) from PBMCs. The receptors were gathered from a human donor in good health, serving as a control. The CDR3 runs from the conserved cysteine through the conserved F or W. D genes are given only for firm matches. Part of the rows lack a size; the others show once, few, many or a class for expanded clones.

D	size	V	J	DNA	CDR3
NA	NA	TRBV20-1	TRBJ1-2	TGCAGTGCTAGAGAAGGGTTTAATGGCTACACCTTC	CSAREGFNGYTF
NA	many	TRBV13	TRBJ1-5	TGTGCCAGCAGCTCCCGACAGAGCAATCAGCCCCAGCATTTT	CASSSRQSNQPQHF
TRBD1	NA	TRBV24-1	TRBJ1-1	TGTGCCACCAGTGATGGGACAGGCTTACTGAACACTGAAGCTTTCTTT	CATSDGTGLLNTEAFF
NA	NA	TRBV29-1	TRBJ1-2	TGCAGCGTTGAATTCAGGGATGGCTACACCTTC	CSVEFRDGYTF
NA	NA	TRBV19	TRBJ1-1	TGTGCCAGTAGTGGATCCCTGCTTGGGGATGAAGCTTTCTTT	CASSGSLLGDEAFF
NA	NA	TRBV25-1	TRBJ1-1	TGTGCCAGCAGTGGAAACACACTAGTGAACACTGAAGCTTTCTTT	CASSGNTLVNTEAFF
TRBD2	few	TRBV2	TRBJ2-1	TGTGCCAGCAGTGGAGGGACTAGCGGAAACAATGAGCAGTTCTTC	CASSGGTSGNNEQFF
NA	many	TRBV6-1	TRBJ1-2	TGTGCCAGCAGTCCTTGGGACAAACACTATGGCTACACCTTC	CASSPWDKHYGYTF
NA	many	TRBV7-8	TRBJ1-5	TGTGCCAGCAGCTACGGGACACTCAGCAATCAGCCCCAGCATTTT	CASSYGTLSNQPQHF
NA	NA	TRBV10-1	TRBJ2-7	TGCGCCAGCAGCTTAGAGGTGAGCGAGCAGTACTTC	CASSLEVSEQYF
NA	NA	TRBV6-5	TRBJ2-2	TGTGCCAGCAGTTACTCCGGACGGAACACCGGGGAGCTGTTTTTT	CASSYSGRNTGELFF
TRBD2	NA	TRBV20-1	TRBJ2-6	TGCAGTGCTAGTGTTCCGCTAGCGGGAGCGTCTGGGGCCAACGTCCTGACTTTC	CSASVPLAGASGANVLTF
TRBD2	many	TRBV27	TRBJ2-7	TGTGCCAGCAGAGCGGGAGCCACCTACGAGCAGTACTTC	CASRAGATYEQYF
NA	many	TRBV25-1	TRBJ2-3	TGTGCCAGCAGCATAGGGAGTACCACAGATACGCAGTATTTT	CASSIGSTTDTQYF
TRBD1	NA	TRBV2	TRBJ1-4	TGTGCCAGCAGCCCTGGGACAGGGAGTGAAAAACTGTTTTTT	CASSPGTGSEKLFF
TRBD1	NA	TRBV29-1	TRBJ1-1	TGCAGCGTTGTGGGACAGGGGCTGGCCGAAGCTTTCTTT	CSVVGQGLAEAFF
NA	many	TRBV9	TRBJ2-1	TGTGCCAGCAGCGTAAGAGGGGGGGCAGGCAATGAGCAGTTCTTC	CASSVRGGAGNEQFF
NA	NA	TRBV13	TRBJ2-7	TGTGCCAGCAGCGGGGGCAGCTTAGGGACCTACGAGCAGTACTTC	CASSGGSLGTYEQYF
NA	many	TRBV6-5	TRBJ2-7	TGTGCCAGCAGTTACTCGAGGGACACCTACGAGCAGTACTTC	CASSYSRDTYEQYF
TRBD1	NA	TRBV6-4	TRBJ2-7	TGTGCCAGCAGTGACGGGACAGGGGGCGCGTACGAGCAGTACTTC	CASSDGTGGAYEQYF
TRBD1	many	TRBV5-8	TRBJ1-2	TGTGCCAGCAGCTCCGGACAGGAACTAGGCTACACCTTC	CASSSGQELGYTF
NA	NA	TRBV24-1	TRBJ2-1	TGTGCCACCAGTGTTCTGGCCAGCGACAATGAGCAGTTCTTC	CATSVLASDNEQFF
NA	NA	TRBV12-3/TRBV12-4	TRBJ1-2	TGTGCCAGCAGTTTGAGCGCAGGGAATAACTATGGCTACACCTTC	CASSLSAGNNYGYTF
TRBD1	once	TRBV6-1	TRBJ2-3	TGTGCCAGCAGTGAAGGGACAGGGGTCACAGATACGCAGTATTTT	CASSEGTGVTDTQYF
NA	NA	TRBV19	TRBJ1-2	TGTGCCAGTAGCCTGACCTGGGGACGTAACTATGGCTACACCTTC	CASSLTWGRNYGYTF
NA	NA	TRBV10-3	TRBJ1-6	TGTGCCATCAGGCCTAGGGGTAATAATTCACCCCTCCACTTT	CAIRPRGNNSPLHF
NA	few	TRBV30	TRBJ1-2	TGTGCCTGGAGAGAACAGGGAGACCCCTATGGCTACACCTTC	CAWREQGDPYGYTF
NA	many	TRBV20-1	TRBJ2-3	TGCAGTGCTAGAGCCCCCGGGTTTCAGCGCGATACGCAGTATTTT	CSARAPGFQRDTQYF
NA	NA	TRBV30	TRBJ2-1	TGTGCCTGGAGTGGAGGGAGAGGCTACAATGAGCAGTTCTTC	CAWSGGRGYNEQFF
TRBD1	few	TRBV6-1	TRBJ2-5	TGTGCCAGCAGTCTCCGGGACAGGTTCAGCGAGACCCAGTACTTC	CASSLRDRFSETQYF
NA	NA	TRBV24-1	TRBJ1-1	TGTGCCACTAGTGATTTGTACGGGACAGCTTTCTTT	CATSDLYGTAFF
TRBD1	few	TRBV25-1	TRBJ2-3	TGTGCCAGCAGTGAATTAGGACAGGGGAGCACAGATACGCAGTATTTT	CASSELGQGSTDTQYF
NA	NA	TRBV2	TRBJ1-4	TGTGCCAGCAGTGAACAGGGCGGGGATGAAAAACTGTTTTTT	CASSEQGGDEKLFF
TRBD2	NA	TRBV7-8	TRBJ2-3	TGTGCCAGCAGCCCAAGGACTAGCGGGAGGAGTCAAGATACGCAGTATTTT	CASSPRTSGRSQDTQYF
NA	NA	TRBV2	TRBJ1-1	TGTGCCAGCAGCTTAGGGTCAGGTGAAGCTTTCTTT	CASSLGSGEAFF
TRBD1	many	TRBV7-6	TRBJ1-6	TGTGCCAGCAGCACCCGGGACAGGGATAATTCACCCCTCCACTTT	CASSTRDRDNSPLHF
NA	many	TRBV6-1	TRBJ2-7	TGTGCCAGCAGACAACAGGGTGGCGAGCAGTACTTC	CASRQQGGEQYF